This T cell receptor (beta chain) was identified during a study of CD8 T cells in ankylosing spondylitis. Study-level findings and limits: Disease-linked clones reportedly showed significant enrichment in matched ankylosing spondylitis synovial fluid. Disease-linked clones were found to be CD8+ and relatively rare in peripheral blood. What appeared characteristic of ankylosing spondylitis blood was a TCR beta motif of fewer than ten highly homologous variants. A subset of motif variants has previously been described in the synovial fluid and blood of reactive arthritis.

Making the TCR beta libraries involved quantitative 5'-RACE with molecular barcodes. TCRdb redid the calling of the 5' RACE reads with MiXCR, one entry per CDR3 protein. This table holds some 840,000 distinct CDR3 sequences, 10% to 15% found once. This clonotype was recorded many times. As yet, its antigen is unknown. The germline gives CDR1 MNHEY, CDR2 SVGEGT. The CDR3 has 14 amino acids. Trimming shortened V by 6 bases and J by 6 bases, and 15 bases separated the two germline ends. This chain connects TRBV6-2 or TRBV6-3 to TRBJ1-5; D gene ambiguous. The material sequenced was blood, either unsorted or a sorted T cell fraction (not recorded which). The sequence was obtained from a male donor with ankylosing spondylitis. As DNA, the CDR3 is TGTGCCAGCAGCCAATCCTCGAGGAGTCAGCCCCAGCATTTT. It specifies CASSQSSRSQPQHF.